This T cell receptor beta chain comes out of a study of blood T cell repertoires in COVID-19. Study summary: T cells, B-cell-depleted T cells, or PBMCs provided the cDNA or gDNA that served as material.

The germline gives CDR1 LGHDT, CDR2 YNNKEL (reference sequence). With 6 bases removed from V and 6 bases from J, the gap between germline ends came to 18 bases. This CDR3 has 15 residues. Sequencing used immunoSEQ multiplex PCR; TCRdb keeps in-frame clones, though not all of them. The table lists some 120,000 clones, roughly 84% of them singletons. This clonotype was obtained from a woman over 75 with acute or convalescent COVID-19. Sequencing was done on a sample of peripheral blood. V and J are TRBV3-1 (or the pseudogene TRBV3-2) and TRBJ2-1; weak D call: TRBD2 (5 bases). CDR3 in amino acids: CASSFTMVRGNEQFF. As DNA, the CDR3 is TGTGCCAGCAGTTTTACCATGGTCCGGGGCAATGAGCAGTTCTTC.